This T cell receptor (beta chain) was observed in a study of T cells in Graves' hyperthyroidism and ophthalmopathy. A remark on this clonotype: Possible read error: a much larger clone is one base away.

TCR beta CDR3 region amplification was performed from RNA transcripts. HTBI primers drove first-round RT-PCR of the TCR CDR3. TCRdb independently ran MiXCR on the multiplex PCR reads; one entry per CDR3 protein. The sample records about 290,000 distinct CDR3 sequences, 13% being singletons. This CDR3 spans 13 amino acids. CDR1 and CDR2 from the germline V gene are DFQATT and SNEGSKA (reference sequence). Trimming shortened V by 6 bases and J by 6 bases, and 18 bases separated the two germline ends. The material sequenced was blood. J is TRBJ2-7 and V is TRBV20-1; D may correspond to TRBD1 or TRBD2 (7 bases each). This TCR was recovered from a woman aged 30 to 39 with Graves' hyperthyroidism that later progressed to Graves' ophthalmopathy. The DNA of the CDR3 is TGCAGTGCCCCAGGGGGGGGATTCCGCGAGCAGTACTTC. As protein: CSAPGGGFREQYF.